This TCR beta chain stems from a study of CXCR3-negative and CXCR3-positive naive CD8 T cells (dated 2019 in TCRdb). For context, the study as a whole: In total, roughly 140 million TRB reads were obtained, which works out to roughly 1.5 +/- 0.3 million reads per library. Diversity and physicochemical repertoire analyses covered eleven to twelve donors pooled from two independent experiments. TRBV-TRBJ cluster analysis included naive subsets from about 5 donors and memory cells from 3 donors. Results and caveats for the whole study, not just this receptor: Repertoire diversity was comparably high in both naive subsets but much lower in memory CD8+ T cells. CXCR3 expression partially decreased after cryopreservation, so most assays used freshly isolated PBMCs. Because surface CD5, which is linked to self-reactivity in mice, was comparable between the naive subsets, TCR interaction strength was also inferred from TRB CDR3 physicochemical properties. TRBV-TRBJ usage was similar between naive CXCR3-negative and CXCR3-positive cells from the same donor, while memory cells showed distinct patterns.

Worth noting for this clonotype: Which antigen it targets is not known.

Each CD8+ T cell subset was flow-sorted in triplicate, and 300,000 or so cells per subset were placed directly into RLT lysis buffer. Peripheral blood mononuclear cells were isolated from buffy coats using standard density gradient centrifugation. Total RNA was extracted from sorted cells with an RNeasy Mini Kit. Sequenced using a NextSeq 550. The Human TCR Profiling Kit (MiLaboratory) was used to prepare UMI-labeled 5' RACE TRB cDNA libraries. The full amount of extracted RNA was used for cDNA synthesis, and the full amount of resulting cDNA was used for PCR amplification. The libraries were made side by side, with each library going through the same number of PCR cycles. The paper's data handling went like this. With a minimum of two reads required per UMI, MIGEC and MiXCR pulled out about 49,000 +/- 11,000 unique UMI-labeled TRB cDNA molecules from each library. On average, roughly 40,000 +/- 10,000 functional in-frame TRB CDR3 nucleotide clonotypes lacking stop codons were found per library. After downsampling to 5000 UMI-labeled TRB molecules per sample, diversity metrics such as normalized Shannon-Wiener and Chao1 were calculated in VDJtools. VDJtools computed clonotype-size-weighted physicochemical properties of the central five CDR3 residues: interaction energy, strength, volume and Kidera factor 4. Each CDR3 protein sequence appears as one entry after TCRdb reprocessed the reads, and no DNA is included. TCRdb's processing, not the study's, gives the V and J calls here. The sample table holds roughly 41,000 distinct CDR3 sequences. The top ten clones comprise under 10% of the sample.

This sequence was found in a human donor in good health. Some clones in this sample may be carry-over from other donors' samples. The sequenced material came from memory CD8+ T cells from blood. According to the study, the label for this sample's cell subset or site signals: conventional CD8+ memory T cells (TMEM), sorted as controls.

The CDR3 region reads CSVYLGLKGTGELFF. The chain was built from TRBV29-1 and TRBJ2-2; the D gene TCRdb calls, TRBD2, cannot be checked with no DNA. The germline V gene provides CDR1 SQVTM and CDR2 ANQGSEA. From the cysteine up to the phenylalanine, the CDR3 has a length of 15 residues. The record lacks a DNA sequence.